Presented here are 27 T cell receptor beta chains from one specimen sequenced in a study of early T cells in non-severe SARS-CoV-2 infection. TCRdb re-called the 5' RACE reads through MiXCR, storing one row per CDR3 protein. In the table there are roughly 90,000 distinct CDR3 sequences, less than 15% of which are singletons. Material for sequencing was whole blood. The receptors stem from an adult who was a healthcare worker with PCR-confirmed SARS-CoV-2 infection or an uninfected control (not recorded which).

This clonotype appeared many times. Written as DNA, the CDR3 is TGTGCCAGCAGCTTAGTTAGCGGGGGGGCAAATGAGCAGTTCTTC. Amino acids: CASSLVSGGANEQFF. The V gene is TRBV5-6, the J gene TRBJ2-1; TRBD2 aligns across 11 bases. The ends lost 2 bases at V and 7 bases at J; junction bases unmatched: 5. Germline CDR1 is SGHDT and CDR2 is YYEEEE. The CDR3 has 15 amino acids.

This clonotype was found a few times. Here the CDR3 DNA reads TGTGCCAGCAGTGAAGACAGGGTCCCCTATGGCTACACCTTC. As protein: CASSEDRVPYGYTF. The J gene is TRBJ1-2, the V gene TRBV25-1, with TRBD1 matching over 7 bases. The V gene's germline CDR1 is MGHDK and CDR2 SYGVNS. The CDR3 is made up of 14 amino acids. Germline trimming cut 2 bases from V and 4 bases from J; bases unmatched to any gene: 4.

This clonotype has a handful of counts. The rearrangement joins TRBV5-1 to TRBJ2-3; TRBD1 is a possible D gene (5 bases). Per germline, CDR1 SGHRS and CDR2 YFSETQ. CDR3 length equals 18 residues. Trimming removed 0 bases from V and 0 bases from J, with 17 bases in between. The CDR3 coding sequence is TGCGCCAGCAGCTTGGAACCCCGACAGCAAACAAGCACAGATACGCAGTATTTT. Translation gives CASSLEPRQQTSTDTQYF.

The CDR3 here is CASSQAADTQYF. The DNA for the CDR3 is TGTGCCAGCAGCCAAGCGGCAGATACGCAGTATTTT. This chain connects TRBV3-1 to TRBJ2-3; unclear D gene. Germline CDR1 is LGHDT and CDR2 is YNNKEL (reference sequence). Trimming left V 1 base short and J 4 bases short, with 3 bases between. This CDR3 region has 12 residues.

The sample holds many counts of this clonotype. CDR3: CASSSGHPYEQYF. The CDR3 DNA follows: TGCGCCAGCAGCAGTGGACATCCCTACGAGCAGTACTTC. V is TRBV5-1 and J is TRBJ2-7, with D maybe TRBD1 (5 bases). CDR3 length equals 13 residues. V lost 4 bases and J 2 bases, leaving 10 bases between the germline ends. From germline, CDR1 is SGHRS and CDR2 YFSETQ. Together with reference TRBV5-1 and TRBJ2-7, the CDR3 gives the full variable domain: KAGVTQTPRYLIKTRGQQVTLSCSPISGHRSVSWYQQTPGQGLQFLFEYFSETQRNKGNFPGRFSGRQFSNSRSEMNVSTLELGDSALYLCASSSGHPYEQYFGPGTRLTVT.

This clonotype was seen a few times. This rearrangement joins TRBV28 to TRBJ2-1; tentatively, D is TRBD1 (6 bases). CDR1 and CDR2 from the germline V gene are MDHEN and SYDVKM. Trimming cost V 7 bases and J 2 bases, with 21 bases left between them. The CDR3 covers 17 residues. Here the CDR3 reads CASKVILQGHPYNEQFF. Written as DNA, the CDR3 is TGTGCCAGCAAAGTTATCCTACAGGGTCACCCCTACAATGAGCAGTTCTTC.

This clonotype was recorded many times. V and J are TRBV6-5 and TRBJ2-7; no definite D call. With 7 bases removed from V and 0 bases from J, the gap between germline ends came to 7 bases. The length of the CDR3 is 12 residues. From germline, CDR1 is MNHEY and CDR2 SVGAGI. CDR3 amino acids: CASINGSYEQYF. The CDR3 nucleotides read TGTGCCAGCATCAATGGCTCCTACGAGCAGTACTTC.

This clonotype showed up many times. The rearrangement links TRBV7-9 to TRBJ2-7; D unclear. The CDR3 has 14 amino acids. V gave up 3 bases and J gave up 2 bases, with 11 bases separating them. Looked up from germline, CDR1 is SEHNR and CDR2 is FQNEAQ (reference sequence). CDR3 sequence (DNA): TGTGCCAGCAGCTTTACGTCCATTACCTACGAGCAGTACTTC. It encodes CASSFTSITYEQYF.

This clonotype was detected many times. This rearrangement joins TRBV21-1 to TRBJ2-7; the D segment call TRBD1 is taken from the table without a DNA check. TRBV21-1 is a pseudogene segment. The length of the CDR3 is 10 residues. The CDR3 is CASSRDRACF. The DNA for the CDR3 is TGTGCCAGCAGCCGGGACAGGGCCTGCTTC.

The rearrangement uses TRBV7-2 and TRBJ2-3; 7 bases map to TRBD1. Germline V gene lookup returns CDR1 SGHTA and CDR2 FQGNSA. The CDR3 spans 15 residues. The ends lost 5 bases at V and 0 bases at J; junction bases unmatched: 5. CDR3 amino acids: CASSRRTGSTDTQYF. Written as DNA, the CDR3 is TGTGCCAGCAGCCGCCGGACAGGAAGCACAGATACGCAGTATTTT.

This clonotype was recorded at least ten times. The chain carries TRBV6-6 and TRBJ1-5; maybe TRBD1 (6 bases). Trimming left V 6 bases short and J 2 bases short, with 20 bases between. This CDR3 has 17 amino acids. Germline-derived CDR1 and CDR2 are MNHNY and SVGAGI (reference sequence). CDR3 residues: CASSQIWGAFGNQPQHF. CDR3 nucleotide sequence: TGTGCCAGCAGCCAGATATGGGGGGCTTTTGGCAATCAGCCCCAGCATTTT.

This chain links TRBV27 with TRBJ1-5; TRBD1 matches 8 bases. The junction had 8 bases not matched to a gene; V was cut back by 5 bases and J by 8 bases. The CDR3 has 14 amino acids. Germline-derived CDR1 and CDR2 are MNHEY and SMNVEV (reference sequence). The chain's CDR3 is CASSELTGVKPQHF. The CDR3 DNA is TGTGCCAGCAGTGAATTGACAGGGGTTAAGCCCCAGCATTTT.

In this sample, this clonotype turned up many times. V and J are TRBV4-3 and TRBJ2-3; tentatively, D is TRBD1 (6 bases). The V gene lost 0 bases and the J gene lost 4 bases, with 11 bases spanning the gap. The CDR3 length is 15 residues. Per the germline V gene, CDR1 is LGHNA and CDR2 is YSLEER. The chain's CDR3 is CASSQEQGRPDTQYF. CDR3 nucleotides: TGCGCCAGCAGCCAAGAACAGGGACGACCAGATACGCAGTATTTT.

The chain joins TRBV3-1 to TRBJ1-4; the D gene is possibly TRBD1 (5 bases). The CDR3 loop spans 14 amino acids. Germline CDR1 and CDR2: LGHDT and YNNKEL (reference sequence). The V end was cut by 6 bases, the J end by 8 bases, with 16 bases between. As DNA, the CDR3 is TGTGCCAGCAGTGTGGCCTACGCAGGGGAAAAACTGTTTTTT. The encoded protein is CASSVAYAGEKLFF.

This clonotype has a handful of counts. The chain employs TRBV7-8 and TRBJ1-5; perhaps TRBD1 as D (5 bases). CDR1 SGHVS and CDR2 FQNEAQ come from the germline V gene. CDR3 length: 16 amino acids. V was trimmed by 0 bases and J by 1 base, leaving 10 bases between them. CDR3 protein: CASSLAWGRSNQPQHF. Written as DNA, the CDR3 is TGTGCCAGCAGCTTAGCGTGGGGCAGGAGCAATCAGCCCCAGCATTTT.

This clonotype was counted ten times or more. The chain recombines TRBV20-1 with TRBJ1-1; TRBD1 aligns across 7 bases. The germline V gene encodes CDR1 DFQATT and CDR2 SNEGSKA (reference sequence). J was trimmed by 1 base and V by 3 bases; bases with no gene match: 2. CDR3 length: 13 amino acids. The CDR3 loop is CSARTGKNTEAFF. The CDR3 nucleotides read TGCAGTGCTAGGACAGGGAAGAACACTGAAGCTTTCTTT.

The chain couples TRBV28 to TRBJ2-5; 10 nucleotides align to TRBD2. The germline CDR1 and CDR2 sequences are MDHEN and SYDVKM. The CDR3 spans 15 residues. V shed 2 bases and J 4 bases; nucleotides not matched to a gene: 4. CDR3 sequence: CASSLGTSAGETQYF. Written as DNA, the CDR3 is TGTGCCAGCAGTTTAGGGACTAGCGCGGGAGAGACCCAGTACTTC.

A remark on this clonotype: At one boundary the junction diverges from the germline segment, which might be a read error. J is TRBJ2-1 and V is TRBV12-3 or TRBV12-4, with 8 bases matching TRBD1. This CDR3 is built from 15 residues. The CDR3 protein is CASSPDRASYNVQFF. CDR3 nucleotides: TGTGCCAGCAGTCCGGACAGGGCCTCCTACAATGTGCAGTTCTTC.

The chain is built from TRBV11-2 and TRBJ2-4, with D unresolved. Per germline, CDR1 SGHAT and CDR2 FQNNGV. V was clipped by 5 bases and J by 8 bases, with 10 bases between them. CDR3 size: 12 residues. The CDR3 DNA follows: TGTGCCAGCAGCCCCGCCTGGGACATTCAGTACTTC. Its protein product is CASSPAWDIQYF.

This clonotype was seen at least ten times. Here the CDR3 DNA reads TGTGCCAGCAGCATCCGGACAGGGGTCGGGACTGAAGCTTTCTTT. Protein product: CASSIRTGVGTEAFF. This sequence joins TRBV7-8 and TRBJ1-1; TRBD1 agrees at 9 bases. The CDR3 sequence is 15 residues long. V lost 5 bases and J lost 5; bases outside the gene matches: 9. Looked up from germline, CDR1 is SGHVS and CDR2 is FQNEAQ.

This clonotype was seen a handful of times. The CDR3 here is CASSQLVEQFF. The CDR3 DNA reads as TGTGCCAGCAGCCAACTGGTTGAGCAGTTCTTC. The rearrangement uses TRBV3-1 and TRBJ2-1; unclear D gene. There are 11 residues in the CDR3. Trimming stripped 2 bases from V and 9 bases from J, with 5 bases between. CDR1 LGHDT and CDR2 YNNKEL come from the germline V gene (reference sequence).

This clonotype has only a few counts. The chain couples TRBV21-1 to TRBJ2-5; the DNA was not used to check the table's D call, TRBD1. TRBV21-1 corresponds to a pseudogene. The CDR3 loop spans 15 amino acids. CDR3 nucleotides: TGTGCCAGCAGCCGGTCCAGGGGGTCGGAAGAGACCCAGTACTTC. Protein sequence: CASSRSRGSEETQYF.

In this sample, this clonotype turned up a few times. The chain recombines TRBV20-1 with TRBJ1-2; D gene unclear. V gave up 0 bases and J gave up 8 bases, with 13 bases separating them. The CDR3 consists of 13 residues. Germline loops: CDR1 DFQATT, CDR2 SNEGSKA (reference sequence). Written as DNA, the CDR3 is TGCAGTGCTAGAGATTCGGGATCCCAAGGCTACACCTTC. It codes for CSARDSGSQGYTF.

This clonotype was found a few times. The chain is built from TRBV9 and TRBJ1-1; D not certain. The CDR3 is 15 residues long. The V and J ends lost 4 bases and 5 bases respectively, with 18 bases between them. CDR1 and CDR2 from the germline V gene are SGDLS and YYNGEE. The CDR3 bases are TGTGCCAGCAGCCCCATGGGAGAGGGATATACTGAAGCTTTCTTT. This gives the protein CASSPMGEGYTEAFF.

Remarks on this clonotype: A read error may produce the germline difference seen at one junction end. The V call is TRBV27, the J call TRBJ1-2; D gene ambiguous. CDR3 length: 13 amino acids. CDR1 and CDR2 (germline): MNHEY, SMNVEV (reference sequence). This chain's CDR3 is CASSLSLNYGYTF. CDR3 sequence (DNA): TGTGCCAGCAGTTTATCGCTGAACTATGGTTACACCTTC.

The chain couples TRBV19 to TRBJ1-2; no clear D gene. Trimming stripped 3 bases from V and 7 bases from J, with 15 bases between. CDR1 and CDR2 from the germline V gene are LNHDA and SQIVND (reference sequence). The CDR3 totals 14 residues. The CDR3: CASSMSPLGVGYTF. The CDR3 nucleotides read TGTGCCAGTAGTATGAGCCCCCTCGGAGTTGGCTACACCTTC.

The chain couples TRBV7-9 to TRBJ1-6; D call uncertain. Between the trimmed V and J ends, which lost 5 bases and 8 bases, there was a span of 10 bases. This CDR3 region has 13 residues. Per the germline V gene, CDR1 is SEHNR and CDR2 is FQNEAQ (reference sequence). The CDR3 region is CASSPGEDSPLHF. CDR3 nucleotides: TGTGCCAGCAGCCCCGGGGAGGATTCACCCCTCCACTTT.